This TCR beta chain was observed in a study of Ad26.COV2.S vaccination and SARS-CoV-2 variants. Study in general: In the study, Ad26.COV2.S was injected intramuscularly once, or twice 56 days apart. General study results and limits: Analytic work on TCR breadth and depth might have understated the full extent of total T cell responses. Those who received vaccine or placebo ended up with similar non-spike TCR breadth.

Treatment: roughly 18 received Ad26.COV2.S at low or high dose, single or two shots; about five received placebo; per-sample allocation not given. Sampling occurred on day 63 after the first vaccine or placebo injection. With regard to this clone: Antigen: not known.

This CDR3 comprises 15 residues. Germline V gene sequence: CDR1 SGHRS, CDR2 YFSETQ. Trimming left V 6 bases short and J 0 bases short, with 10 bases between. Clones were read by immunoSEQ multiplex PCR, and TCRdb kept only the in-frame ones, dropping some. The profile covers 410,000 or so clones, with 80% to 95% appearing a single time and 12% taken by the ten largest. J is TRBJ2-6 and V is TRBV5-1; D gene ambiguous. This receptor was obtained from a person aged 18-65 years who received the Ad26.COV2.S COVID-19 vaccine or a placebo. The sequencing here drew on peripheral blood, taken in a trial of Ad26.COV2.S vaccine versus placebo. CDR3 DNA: TGCGCCAGCACTCTCGCCCTCTCTGGGGCCAACGTCCTGACTTTC. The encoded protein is CASTLALSGANVLTF.